This T cell receptor (beta chain) was profiled in a study of shared clonotypes between healthy human individuals. CDR1 is MNHEY and CDR2 is SVGAGI in the germline V gene. The CDR3 extends over 14 amino acids. The V and J ends lost 7 bases and 1 base, in that order; junction bases with no gene match: 6. TCRdb keeps only in-frame clones here, not all; method: immunoSEQ multiplex PCR. The sample records 2 million to 3 million clones, over 85% being singletons. This receptor was obtained from a man aged 18 to 29 in good health. Some clones in this sample may be carry-over from other donors' samples. The sample comprised naive CD4+ T cells from PBMCs. Subset given: CD45RA+ positively selected. The gene calls are TRBV6-5 and TRBJ1-2; 7 bases are a match to TRBD1. CDR3 amino acids: CASILDRDNYGYTF. In nucleotides, the CDR3 is TGTGCCAGCATCTTAGACAGGGATAACTATGGCTACACCTTC.